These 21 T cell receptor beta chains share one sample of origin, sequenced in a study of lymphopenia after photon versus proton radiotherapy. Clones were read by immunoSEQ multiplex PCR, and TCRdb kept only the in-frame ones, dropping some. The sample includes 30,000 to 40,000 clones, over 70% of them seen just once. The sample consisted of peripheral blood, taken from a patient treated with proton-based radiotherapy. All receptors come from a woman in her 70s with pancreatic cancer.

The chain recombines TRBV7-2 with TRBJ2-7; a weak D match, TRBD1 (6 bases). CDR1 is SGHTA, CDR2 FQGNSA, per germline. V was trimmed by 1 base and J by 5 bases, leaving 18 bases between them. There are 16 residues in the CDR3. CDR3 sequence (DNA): TGTGCCAGCAGCTTAGATCAATCACAGGGTAGGCACGAGCAGTACTTC. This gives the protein CASSLDQSQGRHEQYF.

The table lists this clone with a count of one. CDR3 sequence reads: CASSPRTSGANVLTF. Written as DNA, the CDR3 is TGTGCCAGCAGTCCCAGGACCTCTGGGGCCAACGTCCTGACTTTC. The chain has TRBV27 and TRBJ2-6, with D uncertain. The CDR3 spans 15 residues. Germline CDR1 reads MNHEY; CDR2 reads SMNVEV (reference sequence). V lost 5 bases, J lost 0 bases, and 8 bases lay in between.

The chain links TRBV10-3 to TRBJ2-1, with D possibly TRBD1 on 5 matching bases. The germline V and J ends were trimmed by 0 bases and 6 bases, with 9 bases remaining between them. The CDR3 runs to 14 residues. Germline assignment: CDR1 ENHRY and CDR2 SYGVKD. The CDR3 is CAISESRGSNEQFF. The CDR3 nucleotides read TGTGCCATCAGTGAGTCAAGGGGATCCAATGAGCAGTTCTTC.

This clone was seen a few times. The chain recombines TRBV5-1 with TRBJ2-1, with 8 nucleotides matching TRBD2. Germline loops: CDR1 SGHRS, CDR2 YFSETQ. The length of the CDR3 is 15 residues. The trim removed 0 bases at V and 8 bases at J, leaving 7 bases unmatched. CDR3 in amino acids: CASSLAWTSFDEQFF. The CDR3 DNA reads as TGCGCCAGCAGCTTGGCCTGGACTAGCTTCGATGAGCAGTTCTTC.

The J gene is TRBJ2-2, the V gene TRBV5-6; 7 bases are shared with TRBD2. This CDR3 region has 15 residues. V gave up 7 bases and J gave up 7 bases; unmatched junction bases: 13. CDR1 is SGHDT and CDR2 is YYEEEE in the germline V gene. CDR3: CASSLRGEWGGELFF. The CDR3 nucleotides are TGTGCCAGCTCCCTTCGGGGGGAGTGGGGCGGGGAGCTGTTTTTT. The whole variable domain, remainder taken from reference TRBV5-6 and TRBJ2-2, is DAGVTQSPTHLIKTRGQQVTLRCSPKSGHDTVSWYQQALGQGPQFIFQYYEEEERQRGNFPDRFSGHQFPNYSSELNVNALLLGDSALYLCASSLRGEWGGELFFGEGSRLTVL.

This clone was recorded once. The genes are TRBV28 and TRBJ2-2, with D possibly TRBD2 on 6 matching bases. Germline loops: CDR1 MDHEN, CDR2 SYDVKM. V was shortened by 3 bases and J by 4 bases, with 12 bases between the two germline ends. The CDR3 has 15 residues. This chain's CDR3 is CASSLGLGLTGELFF. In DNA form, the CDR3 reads TGTGCCAGCAGTTTGGGACTGGGGCTCACCGGGGAGCTGTTTTTT.

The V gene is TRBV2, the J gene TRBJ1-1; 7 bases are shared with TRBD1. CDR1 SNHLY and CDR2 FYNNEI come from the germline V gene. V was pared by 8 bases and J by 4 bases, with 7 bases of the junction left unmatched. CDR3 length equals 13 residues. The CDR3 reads CASVRQGVTEAFF. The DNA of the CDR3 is TGTGCCAGCGTACGACAGGGTGTCACTGAAGCTTTCTTT.

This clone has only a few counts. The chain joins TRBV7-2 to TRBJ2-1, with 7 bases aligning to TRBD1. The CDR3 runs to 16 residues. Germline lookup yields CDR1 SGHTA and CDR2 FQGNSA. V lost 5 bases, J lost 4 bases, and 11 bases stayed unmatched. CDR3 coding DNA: TGTGCCAGCAGCCCTCAGGGGGTGGGGTCTTACAATGAGCAGTTCTTC. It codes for CASSPQGVGSYNEQFF.

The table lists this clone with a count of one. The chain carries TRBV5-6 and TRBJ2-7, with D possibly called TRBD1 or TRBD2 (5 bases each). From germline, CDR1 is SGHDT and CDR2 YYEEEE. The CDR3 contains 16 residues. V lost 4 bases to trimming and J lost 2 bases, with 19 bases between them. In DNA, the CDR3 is TGTGCCAGCAGCCACACTACCGGGACGTTTCCCTACGAGCAGTACTTC. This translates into CASSHTTGTFPYEQYF.

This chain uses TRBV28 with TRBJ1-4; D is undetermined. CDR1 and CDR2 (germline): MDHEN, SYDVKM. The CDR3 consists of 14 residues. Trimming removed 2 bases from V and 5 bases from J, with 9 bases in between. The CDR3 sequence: CASSLAQRNEKLFF. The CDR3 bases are TGTGCCAGCAGTTTAGCCCAGAGGAATGAAAAACTGTTTTTT.

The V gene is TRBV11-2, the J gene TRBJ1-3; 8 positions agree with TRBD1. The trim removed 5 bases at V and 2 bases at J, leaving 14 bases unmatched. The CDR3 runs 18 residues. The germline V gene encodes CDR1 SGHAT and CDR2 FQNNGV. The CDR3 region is CASSMDRVPNRPGNTIYF. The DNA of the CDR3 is TGTGCCAGCAGCATGGACAGGGTCCCCAACCGCCCTGGAAACACCATATATTTT.

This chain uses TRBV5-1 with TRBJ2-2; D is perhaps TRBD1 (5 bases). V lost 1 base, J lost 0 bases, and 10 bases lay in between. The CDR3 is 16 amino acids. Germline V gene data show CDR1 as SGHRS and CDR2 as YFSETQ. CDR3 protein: CASSLLGPTNTGELFF. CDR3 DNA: TGCGCCAGCAGCTTGTTGGGGCCGACGAACACCGGGGAGCTGTTTTTT. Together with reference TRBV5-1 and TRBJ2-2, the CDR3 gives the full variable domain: KAGVTQTPRYLIKTRGQQVTLSCSPISGHRSVSWYQQTPGQGLQFLFEYFSETQRNKGNFPGRFSGRQFSNSRSEMNVSTLELGDSALYLCASSLLGPTNTGELFFGEGSRLTVL.

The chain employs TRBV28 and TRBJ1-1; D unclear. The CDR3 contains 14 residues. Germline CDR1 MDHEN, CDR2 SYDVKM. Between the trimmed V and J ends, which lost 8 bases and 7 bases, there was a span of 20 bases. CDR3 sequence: CASGPPVSRDEAFF. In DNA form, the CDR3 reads TGTGCCAGCGGACCCCCCGTGAGTCGCGATGAAGCTTTCTTT.

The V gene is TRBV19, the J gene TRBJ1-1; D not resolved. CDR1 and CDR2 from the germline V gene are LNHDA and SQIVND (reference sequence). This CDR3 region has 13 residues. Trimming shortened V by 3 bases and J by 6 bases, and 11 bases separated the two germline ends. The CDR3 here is CASSMSRAAEAFF. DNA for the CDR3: TGTGCCAGTAGTATGTCTCGGGCAGCTGAAGCTTTCTTT. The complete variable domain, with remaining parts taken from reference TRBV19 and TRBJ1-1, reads DGGITQSPKYLFRKEGQNVTLSCEQNLNHDAMYWYRQDPGQGLRLIYYSQIVNDFQKGDIAEGYSVSREKKESFPLTVTSAQKNPTAFYLCASSMSRAAEAFFGQGTRLTVV.

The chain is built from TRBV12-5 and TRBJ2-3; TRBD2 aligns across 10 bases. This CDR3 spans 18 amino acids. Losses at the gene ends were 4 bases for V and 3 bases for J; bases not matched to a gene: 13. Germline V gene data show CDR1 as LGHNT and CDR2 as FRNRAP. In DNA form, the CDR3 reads TGTGCTAGTGGTTCAAAACCAAATACGGGACTAGCGACAGATACGCAGTATTTT. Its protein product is CASGSKPNTGLATDTQYF.

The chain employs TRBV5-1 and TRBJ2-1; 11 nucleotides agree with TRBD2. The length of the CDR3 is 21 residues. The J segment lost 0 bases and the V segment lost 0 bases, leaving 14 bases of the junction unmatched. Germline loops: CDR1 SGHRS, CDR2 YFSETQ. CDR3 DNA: TGCGCCAGCAGCTTGGCCGGTGGGACTAGCGGCCACCAGAGCTCCTACAATGAGCAGTTCTTC. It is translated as CASSLAGGTSGHQSSYNEQFF.

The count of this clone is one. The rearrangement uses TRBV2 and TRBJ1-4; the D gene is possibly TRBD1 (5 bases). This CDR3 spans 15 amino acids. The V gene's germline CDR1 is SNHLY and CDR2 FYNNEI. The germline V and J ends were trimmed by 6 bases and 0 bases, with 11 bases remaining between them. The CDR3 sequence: CASSLPGATNEKLFF. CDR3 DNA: TGTGCCAGCAGCCTTCCGGGGGCAACTAATGAAAAACTGTTTTTT.

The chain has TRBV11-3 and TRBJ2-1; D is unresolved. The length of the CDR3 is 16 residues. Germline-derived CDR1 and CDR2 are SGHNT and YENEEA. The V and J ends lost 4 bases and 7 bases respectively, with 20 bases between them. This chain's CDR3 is CASSSPNPLHPNEQFF. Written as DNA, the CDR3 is TGTGCCAGCAGCTCCCCAAACCCCCTCCATCCAAATGAGCAGTTCTTC.

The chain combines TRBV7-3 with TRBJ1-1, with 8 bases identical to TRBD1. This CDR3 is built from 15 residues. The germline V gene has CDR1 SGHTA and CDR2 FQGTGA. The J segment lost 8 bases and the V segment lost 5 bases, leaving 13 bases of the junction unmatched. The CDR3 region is CASSRGTGLSSEAFF. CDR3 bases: TGTGCCAGCAGCCGAGGGACAGGATTGTCTTCGGAAGCTTTCTTT.

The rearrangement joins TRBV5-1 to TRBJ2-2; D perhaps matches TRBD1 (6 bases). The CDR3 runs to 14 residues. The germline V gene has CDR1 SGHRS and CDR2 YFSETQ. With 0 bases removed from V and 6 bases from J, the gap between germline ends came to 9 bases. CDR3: CASSLGQGPGELFF. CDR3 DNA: TGCGCCAGCAGCTTGGGTCAGGGGCCCGGGGAGCTGTTTTTT. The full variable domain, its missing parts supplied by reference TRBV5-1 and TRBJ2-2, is KAGVTQTPRYLIKTRGQQVTLSCSPISGHRSVSWYQQTPGQGLQFLFEYFSETQRNKGNFPGRFSGRQFSNSRSEMNVSTLELGDSALYLCASSLGQGPGELFFGEGSRLTVL.

As DNA, the CDR3 is TGTGCCAGCAGTTTGGGTAGCAGCAATCAGCCCCAGCATTTT. This translates into CASSLGSSNQPQHF. The chain links TRBV27 to TRBJ1-5; D is ambiguous. This CDR3 is built from 14 residues. V lost 3 bases, J lost 1 base, and 7 bases lay in between. CDR1 and CDR2 from the germline V gene are MNHEY and SMNVEV (reference sequence).